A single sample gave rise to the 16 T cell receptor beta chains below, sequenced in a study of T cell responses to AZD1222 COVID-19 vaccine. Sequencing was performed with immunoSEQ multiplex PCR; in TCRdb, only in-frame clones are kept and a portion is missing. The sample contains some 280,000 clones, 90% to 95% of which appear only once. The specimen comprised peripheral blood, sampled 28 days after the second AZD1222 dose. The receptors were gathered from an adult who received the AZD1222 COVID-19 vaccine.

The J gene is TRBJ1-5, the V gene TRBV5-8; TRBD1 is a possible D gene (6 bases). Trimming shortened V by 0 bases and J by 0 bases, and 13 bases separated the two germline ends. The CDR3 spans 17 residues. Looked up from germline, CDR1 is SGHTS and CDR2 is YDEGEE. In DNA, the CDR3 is TGTGCCAGCAGCTTGGCGGACAGCACCTATAGCAATCAGCCCCAGCATTTT. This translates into CASSLADSTYSNQPQHF.

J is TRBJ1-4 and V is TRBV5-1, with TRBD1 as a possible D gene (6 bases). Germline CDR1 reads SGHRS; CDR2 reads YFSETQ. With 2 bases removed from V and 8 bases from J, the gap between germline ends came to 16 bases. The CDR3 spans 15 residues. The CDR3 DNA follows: TGCGCCAGCAGCTTACAGGGAGGGATTCGGGAAAAACTGTTTTTT. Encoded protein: CASSLQGGIREKLFF.

The CDR3 nucleotides read TGTGCCAGCAGTGAGCAAGACAGGGGGTATGGCTACACCTTC. Its translation is CASSEQDRGYGYTF. This chain connects TRBV2 to TRBJ1-2; TRBD1 matches 9 bases. Trimming took 3 bases from V and 5 from J; bases not matched to a gene: 4. The CDR3 runs 14 residues. Germline assignment: CDR1 SNHLY and CDR2 FYNNEI.

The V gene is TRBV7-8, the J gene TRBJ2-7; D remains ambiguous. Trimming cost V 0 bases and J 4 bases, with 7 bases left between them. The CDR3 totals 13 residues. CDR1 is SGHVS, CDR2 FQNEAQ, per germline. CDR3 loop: CASSLAVQYEQYF. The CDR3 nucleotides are TGTGCCAGCAGCTTAGCGGTCCAGTACGAGCAGTACTTC.

CDR3 protein: CASRGQAQSQYF. Written as DNA, the CDR3 is TGTGCCAGCAGGGGACAGGCACAAAGCCAGTACTTC. V usage is TRBV28 and J usage is TRBJ2-7; 8 bases are a match to TRBD1. Germline CDR1 is MDHEN and CDR2 is SYDVKM. The length of the CDR3 is 12 residues. V lost 6 bases to trimming and J lost 10 bases; unmatched junction nucleotides: 8.

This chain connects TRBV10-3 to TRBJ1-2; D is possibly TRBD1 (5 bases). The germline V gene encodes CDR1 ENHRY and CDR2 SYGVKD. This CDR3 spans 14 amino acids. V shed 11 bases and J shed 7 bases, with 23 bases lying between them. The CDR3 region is CAARTGTGSPGYTF. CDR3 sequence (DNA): TGTGCCGCCCGAACCGGGACGGGCTCGCCTGGCTACACCTTC.

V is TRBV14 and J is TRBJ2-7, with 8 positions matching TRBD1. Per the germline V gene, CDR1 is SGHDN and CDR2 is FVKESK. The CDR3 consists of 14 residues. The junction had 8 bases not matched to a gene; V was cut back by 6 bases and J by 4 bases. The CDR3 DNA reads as TGTGCCAGCAGTTGGACAGGGAAAAGTTACGAGCAGTACTTC. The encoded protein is CASSWTGKSYEQYF.

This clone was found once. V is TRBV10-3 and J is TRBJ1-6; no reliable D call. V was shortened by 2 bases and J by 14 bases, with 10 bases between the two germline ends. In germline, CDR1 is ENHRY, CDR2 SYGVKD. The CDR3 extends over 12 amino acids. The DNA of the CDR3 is TGTGCCATCAGTGAGGAAGGCCGTACCCTCCACTTT. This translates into CAISEEGRTLHF.

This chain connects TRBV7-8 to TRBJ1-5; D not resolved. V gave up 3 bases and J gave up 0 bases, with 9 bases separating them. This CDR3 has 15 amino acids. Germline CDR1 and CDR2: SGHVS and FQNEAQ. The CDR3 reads CASSLGSHSNQPQHF. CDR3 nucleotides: TGTGCCAGCAGCTTGGGGAGTCATAGCAATCAGCCCCAGCATTTT.

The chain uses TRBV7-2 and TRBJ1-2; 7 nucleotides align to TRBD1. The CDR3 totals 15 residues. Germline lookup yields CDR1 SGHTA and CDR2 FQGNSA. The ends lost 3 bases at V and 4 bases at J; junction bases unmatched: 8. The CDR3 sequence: CASSFHRGSGYGYTF. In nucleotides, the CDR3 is TGTGCCAGCAGCTTTCACAGGGGTTCGGGCTATGGCTACACCTTC. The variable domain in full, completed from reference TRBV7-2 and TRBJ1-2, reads GAGVSQSPSNKVTEKGKDVELRCDPISGHTALYWYRQSLGQGLEFLIYFQGNSAPDKSGLPSDRFSAERTGGSVSTLTIQRTQQEDSAVYLCASSFHRGSGYGYTFGSGTRLTVV.

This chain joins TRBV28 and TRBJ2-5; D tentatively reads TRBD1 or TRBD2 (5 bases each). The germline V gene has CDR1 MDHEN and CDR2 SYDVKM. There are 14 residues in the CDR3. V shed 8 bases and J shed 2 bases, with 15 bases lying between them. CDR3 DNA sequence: TGTGCCAGCGCGCAGGGCGGGCGGCAAGAGACCCAGTACTTC. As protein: CASAQGGRQETQYF. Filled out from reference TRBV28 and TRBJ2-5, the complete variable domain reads DVKVTQSSRYLVKRTGEKVFLECVQDMDHENMFWYRQDPGLGLRLIYFSYDVKMKEKGDIPEGYSVSREKKERFSLILESASTNQTSMYLCASAQGGRQETQYFGPGTRLLVL.

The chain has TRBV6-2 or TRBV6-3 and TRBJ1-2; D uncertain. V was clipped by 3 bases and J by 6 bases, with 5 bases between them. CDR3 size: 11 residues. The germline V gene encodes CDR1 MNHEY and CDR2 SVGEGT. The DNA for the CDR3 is TGTGCCAGCAGTTATGGAGATGGCTACACCTTC. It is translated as CASSYGDGYTF.

The CDR3 reads CATSREKGAVDSPLHF. CDR3 in DNA: TGTGCCACCAGCAGAGAAAAGGGGGCAGTTGATTCACCCCTCCACTTT. The chain has TRBV15 and TRBJ1-6; 7 bases are a match to TRBD1. V gave up 0 bases and J gave up 8 bases; unmatched junction bases: 7. The CDR3 consists of 16 residues. From germline, CDR1 is LNHNV and CDR2 YYDKDF (reference sequence).

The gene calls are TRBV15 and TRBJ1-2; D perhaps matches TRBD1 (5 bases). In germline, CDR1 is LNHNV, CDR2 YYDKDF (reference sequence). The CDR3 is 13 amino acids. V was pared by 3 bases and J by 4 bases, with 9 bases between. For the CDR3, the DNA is TGTGCCACCAGCAGCGACAGCTTCTATGGCTACACCTTC. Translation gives CATSSDSFYGYTF.

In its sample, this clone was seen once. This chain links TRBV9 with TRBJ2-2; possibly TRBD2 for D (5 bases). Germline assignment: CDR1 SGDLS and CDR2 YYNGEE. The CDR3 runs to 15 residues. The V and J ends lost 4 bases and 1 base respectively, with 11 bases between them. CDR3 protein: CASSPRTLNTGELFF. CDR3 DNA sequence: TGTGCCAGCAGCCCACGGACTTTGAACACCGGGGAGCTGTTTTTT.

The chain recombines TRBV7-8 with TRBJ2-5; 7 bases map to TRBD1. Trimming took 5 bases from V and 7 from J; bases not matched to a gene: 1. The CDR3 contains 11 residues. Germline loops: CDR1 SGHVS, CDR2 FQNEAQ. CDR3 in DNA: TGTGCCAGCAGCCCAGGGGGGACCCAGTACTTC. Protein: CASSPGGTQYF.